A single TCR beta chain is shown here with its context. Generated by immunoSEQ multiplex PCR, the TCRdb table keeps only in-frame clones and is missing some. This table holds hundreds of thousands of clones, 70% to 90% found once. Germline V CDR1 and CDR2: SGHVS, FQNEAQ. The CDR3 is made up of 14 amino acids. V was pared by 5 bases and J by 0 bases, with 10 bases between. The data were taken from a study of shared T cell receptors in the human thymus. The sample was also linked to a second study, of human thymus T cells.

The sequence came from a boy less than two years old with a congenital heart defect. The chain couples TRBV7-8 to TRBJ2-5; a weak D match, TRBD1 (6 bases). The source material was thymocytes. The DNA for the CDR3 is TGTGCCAGCAGCCCGGACAGAAACCAAGAGACCCAGTACTTC. Protein sequence: CASSPDRNQETQYF.